This passage covers 25 T cell receptor beta chains from one sample sequenced in a study of cytomegalovirus exposure and HLA in healthy donors (dated by TCRdb to about 2017). The library relied on the immunoSEQ multiplex PCR assay. For the multiplex PCR, a mixture combining 60 forward primers for TCR Vbeta segments and 13 reverse primers for TCR Jbeta segments was used. TCRdb took this table from immuneACCESS and kept in-frame rearrangements with V and J called. Such tables lack part of the clones; where checked against another copy, unresolved V genes explain under half of the gap, and the rest is unexplained. Counted in this sample were 140,000 or so clones; roughly 85% of them appeared once. The top ten clones comprise roughly 3.4% of the sample. Sequencing was done on a sample of PBMCs. These receptors were obtained from a male donor in good health and CMV-seronegative.

V and J are TRBV9 and TRBJ1-1; D not certain. The CDR3 sequence is 13 residues long. Between the trimmed V and J ends, which lost 4 bases and 4 bases, there was a span of 11 bases. In germline, CDR1 is SGDLS, CDR2 YYNGEE. The CDR3 reads CASSRRVFTEAFF. CDR3 DNA: TGTGCCAGCAGCCGGCGGGTGTTCACTGAAGCTTTCTTT.

This clone was seen just once. The chain is built from TRBV20-1 and TRBJ2-7; D gene unclear. This CDR3 is built from 11 residues. Trimming cost V 3 bases and J 5 bases, with 8 bases left between them. The germline gives CDR1 DFQATT, CDR2 SNEGSKA (reference sequence). Here the CDR3 reads CSASLRHEQYF. In DNA, the CDR3 is TGCAGTGCTAGTTTGAGGCACGAGCAGTACTTC.

The CDR3 spells CASLGASWGTDTQYF. The CDR3 bases are TGTGCCAGCCTCGGAGCGAGCTGGGGCACAGATACGCAGTATTTT. The gene calls are TRBV2 and TRBJ2-3; D is unclear. Germline loops: CDR1 SNHLY, CDR2 FYNNEI. The V gene lost 8 bases and the J gene lost 1 base, with 16 bases spanning the gap. This CDR3 region has 15 residues.

The chain carries TRBV4-2 and TRBJ2-1, with D perhaps matching TRBD1 (5 bases). Germline CDR1 and CDR2: LGHNA and YNFKEQ. The CDR3 is 17 amino acids. Trimming took 0 bases from V and 6 from J, leaving 18 bases between them. CDR3 nucleotide sequence: TGTGCCAGCAGCCAAGACCCCCAGGGCTCCGCCGGCAATGAGCAGTTCTTC. Translating it yields CASSQDPQGSAGNEQFF.

The V call is TRBV19, the J call TRBJ1-1, with a weak D call TRBD1 (5 bases). V gave up 8 bases and J gave up 0 bases, with 13 bases separating them. CDR1 is LNHDA, CDR2 SQIVND, per germline (reference sequence). CDR3 size: 14 residues. The CDR3 spells CASAGRSLNTEAFF. CDR3 in DNA: TGTGCCAGTGCGGGACGCAGTTTGAACACTGAAGCTTTCTTT.

V gene TRBV25-1 combines with J gene TRBJ2-1, with 7 bases aligning to TRBD1. V was pared by 5 bases and J by 10 bases, with 11 bases of the junction left unmatched. CDR1 is MGHDK and CDR2 is SYGVNS in the germline V gene. The CDR3 sequence is 14 residues long. The chain's CDR3 is CASSRQGSGEEQFF. The CDR3 DNA sequence: TGTGCCAGCAGTCGACAGGGCAGTGGGGAGGAGCAGTTCTTC. The whole variable domain, filled in from reference TRBV25-1 and TRBJ2-1, reads EADIYQTPRYLVIGTGKKITLECSQTMGHDKMYWYQQDPGMELHLIHYSYGVNSTEKGDLSSESTVSRIRTEHFPLTLESARPSHTSQYLCASSRQGSGEEQFFGPGTRLTVL.

This clone was recorded a few times. The V gene is TRBV7-6, the J gene TRBJ1-2; 7 bases match TRBD1. Germline CDR1 and CDR2: SGHVS and FNYEAQ. CDR3 length: 13 amino acids. Trimming took 1 base from V and 6 from J; bases not matched to a gene: 2. The CDR3 DNA reads as TGTGCCAGCAGCTTAGACAGGGGCGATGGCTACACCTTC. Protein product: CASSLDRGDGYTF.

The chain employs TRBV5-4 and TRBJ2-1, with D tentatively TRBD2 (7 bases). Trimming cost V 1 base and J 6 bases, with 14 bases left between them. Germline lookup yields CDR1 SGHNT and CDR2 YYREEE (reference sequence). There are 15 residues in the CDR3. Here the CDR3 reads CASSLRYGGRNEQFF. The DNA for the CDR3 is TGTGCCAGCAGCTTGAGGTACGGGGGGCGCAATGAGCAGTTCTTC. The complete variable domain, with remaining parts taken from reference TRBV5-4 and TRBJ2-1, reads ETGVTQSPTHLIKTRGQQVTLRCSSQSGHNTVSWYQQALGQGPQFIFQYYREEENGRGNFPPRFSGLQFPNYSSELNVNALELDDSALYLCASSLRYGGRNEQFFGPGTRLTVL.

The DNA of the CDR3 is TGCGCCAGCAGCTTGGCGGCTAGCGGGACCTACGAGCAGTACTTC. This gives the protein CASSLAASGTYEQYF. The chain couples TRBV5-1 to TRBJ2-7; 9 bases map to TRBD2. This CDR3 has 15 amino acids. Germline CDR1 SGHRS, CDR2 YFSETQ. V trimming: 0 bases; J trimming: 2 bases; junction bases outside the gene matches: 3.

This chain connects TRBV28 to TRBJ2-7; the match to TRBD2 covers 9 bases. V shed 4 bases and J 0 bases; nucleotides not matched to a gene: 4. Germline CDR1 is MDHEN and CDR2 is SYDVKM. The CDR3 runs to 15 residues. This chain's CDR3 is CASSSSSGVSYEQYF. CDR3 sequence (DNA): TGTGCCAGCAGTTCCTCTAGCGGGGTCTCCTACGAGCAGTACTTC. Together with reference TRBV28 and TRBJ2-7, the CDR3 gives the full variable domain: DVKVTQSSRYLVKRTGEKVFLECVQDMDHENMFWYRQDPGLGLRLIYFSYDVKMKEKGDIPEGYSVSREKKERFSLILESASTNQTSMYLCASSSSSGVSYEQYFGPGTRLTVT.

The rearrangement joins TRBV2 to TRBJ2-1; no clear D. The V end was cut by 7 bases, the J end by 3 bases, with 10 bases between. CDR3 size: 13 residues. Germline-derived CDR1 and CDR2 are SNHLY and FYNNEI. In DNA, the CDR3 is TGTGCCAGCATTTTCCCTCTCTACAATGAGCAGTTCTTC. This sequence encodes CASIFPLYNEQFF.

The gene calls are TRBV6-1 and TRBJ2-2; 9 bases align to TRBD1. V shed 4 bases and J 5 bases; nucleotides not matched to a gene: 8. The CDR3 has 16 residues. CDR1 and CDR2 (germline): MNHNS, SASEGT. CDR3 in amino acids: CASSVNRGQRTGELFF. Written as DNA, the CDR3 is TGTGCCAGCAGTGTTAACAGGGGGCAAAGAACCGGGGAGCTGTTTTTT.

The gene calls are TRBV2 and TRBJ1-2; a weak D match, TRBD1 (6 bases). Trimming removed 4 bases from V and 6 bases from J, with 21 bases in between. Germline CDR1 reads SNHLY; CDR2 reads FYNNEI. This CDR3 has 16 amino acids. Written as DNA, the CDR3 is TGTGCCAGCAGTGGGACAGTGTCACATCCTGGTGATGGCTACACCTTC. Its protein product is CASSGTVSHPGDGYTF.

The chain is built from TRBV6-5 and TRBJ1-2, with 7 bases lining up with TRBD1. Germline V gives CDR1 MNHEY, CDR2 SVGAGI. This CDR3 is built from 13 residues. The V and J ends lost 5 bases and 4 bases, in that order; junction bases with no gene match: 4. The CDR3 spells CASSRDRSYGYTF. DNA of the CDR3: TGTGCCAGCAGTAGGGACAGAAGCTATGGCTACACCTTC.

The chain has TRBV2 and TRBJ2-3; D is perhaps TRBD1 (6 bases). V shed 4 bases and J shed 1 base, with 12 bases lying between them. Germline V gene data show CDR1 as SNHLY and CDR2 as FYNNEI. This CDR3 comprises 15 residues. CDR3 DNA: TGTGCCAGCAGTGTTGCCAGGGGCGGCACAGATACGCAGTATTTT. Protein product: CASSVARGGTDTQYF.

The CDR3 DNA is TGTGCCAGCAGCAGCCGGATGAGGGCTTTCTTT. It yields the protein CASSSRMRAFF. The chain has TRBV2 and TRBJ1-1, with unresolved D. With 6 bases removed from V and 11 bases from J, the gap between germline ends came to 13 bases. This CDR3 has 11 amino acids. Germline V lookup: CDR1 SNHLY, CDR2 FYNNEI. Together with reference TRBV2 and TRBJ1-1, the CDR3 gives the full variable domain: EPEVTQTPSHQVTQMGQEVILRCVPISNHLYFYWYRQILGQKVEFLVSFYNNEISEKSEIFDDQFSVERPDGSNFTLKIRSTKLEDSAMYFCASSSRMRAFFGQGTRLTVV.

The V call is TRBV7-2, the J call TRBJ1-4; D may be TRBD1 (6 bases). This CDR3 is built from 14 residues. Trimming removed 5 bases at V and 8 bases at J, with 15 bases between. From germline, CDR1 is SGHTA and CDR2 FQGNSA. This CDR3 is CASSPNRDGEKLFF. CDR3 in DNA: TGTGCCAGCAGCCCTAACAGGGATGGGGAAAAACTGTTTTTT.

This clone was counted a few times. This chain joins TRBV4-1 and TRBJ1-2; no firm D call. V lost 1 base to trimming and J lost 7 bases, with 7 bases between them. CDR1 MGHRA and CDR2 YSYEKL come from the germline V gene. The CDR3 is 12 amino acids. CDR3 sequence reads: CASSQAVSGYTF. The CDR3 DNA is TGCGCCAGCAGCCAAGCAGTCTCTGGCTACACCTTC.

CDR3 residues: CASSLVAGYTGELFF. The CDR3 region has the DNA TGTGCCAGCAGCTTAGTTGCGGGTTACACCGGGGAGCTGTTTTTT. This sequence joins TRBV7-2 and TRBJ2-2; D is possibly TRBD2 (5 bases). Deletions cut 1 base from V and 3 bases from J, with 9 bases between. The germline gives CDR1 SGHTA, CDR2 FQGNSA. The CDR3 spans 15 residues.

The chain combines TRBV4-2 with TRBJ1-4, with 9 bases matching TRBD1. From germline, CDR1 is LGHNA and CDR2 YNFKEQ. V shed 2 bases, J shed 4 bases, and the junction held 8 bases outside the gene matches. The CDR3 is 17 residues long. CDR3: CASSQQGPGQGNEKLFF. CDR3 sequence (DNA): TGTGCCAGCAGCCAACAAGGACCGGGACAGGGTAATGAAAAACTGTTTTTT.

V gene TRBV18 combines with J gene TRBJ2-1, with 10 bases that match TRBD2. V shed 0 bases and J 7 bases; nucleotides not matched to a gene: 6. This CDR3 is 16 amino acids long. Germline CDR1 is KGHSH and CDR2 is LQKENI. The DNA of the CDR3 is TGTGCCAGCTCACCACCGAGCGGGAGGGCCTCGAATGAGCAGTTCTTC. Translation: CASSPPSGRASNEQFF.

The chain joins TRBV2 to TRBJ1-4, with a weak D call TRBD1 (5 bases). Germline assignment: CDR1 SNHLY and CDR2 FYNNEI. The ends were cut back, 1 base at V and 4 bases at J, with 7 bases in the middle. The CDR3 loop spans 14 amino acids. The CDR3 DNA reads as TGTGCCAGCAGTGAAGACAGGAGTAATGAAAAACTGTTTTTT. It translates to CASSEDRSNEKLFF. Complete variable domain (other parts from reference TRBV2 and TRBJ1-4): EPEVTQTPSHQVTQMGQEVILRCVPISNHLYFYWYRQILGQKVEFLVSFYNNEISEKSEIFDDQFSVERPDGSNFTLKIRSTKLEDSAMYFCASSEDRSNEKLFFGSGTQLSVL.

This chain uses TRBV28 with TRBJ2-5; maybe TRBD1 (5 bases). CDR3 length: 14 residues. CDR1 and CDR2 (germline): MDHEN, SYDVKM. V was trimmed by 1 base and J by 2 bases, leaving 8 bases between them. The CDR3 DNA sequence: TGTGCCAGCAGTTTATTGACAGTACAAGAGACCCAGTACTTC. Encoded protein: CASSLLTVQETQYF.

This chain connects TRBV2 to TRBJ2-5; D perhaps matches TRBD2 (5 bases). The CDR3 has 16 residues. V gave up 2 bases and J gave up 5 bases, with 18 bases separating them. From germline, CDR1 is SNHLY and CDR2 FYNNEI. The CDR3, as DNA: TGTGCCAGCAGTGAACCGGAGACCGGGATGGGGGAGACCCAGTACTTC. This encodes CASSEPETGMGETQYF.

The V and J genes are TRBV5-6 and TRBJ1-5, with D possibly being TRBD1 (5 bases). Germline V gives CDR1 SGHDT, CDR2 YYEEEE. V was clipped by 4 bases and J by 4 bases, with 18 bases between them. The CDR3 consists of 16 residues. CDR3 in amino acids: CASSGQRGRGNQPQHF. In DNA, the CDR3 is TGTGCCAGCAGCGGCCAGAGAGGCCGGGGGAATCAGCCCCAGCATTTT.